Following are 24 T cell receptor beta chains from one sample sequenced in a study of blood T cell repertoires in COVID-19 (dated by TCRdb to the early 2020s). Library creation used the immunoSEQ multiplex PCR assay. This is the immuneACCESS table as TCRdb keeps it, with only in-frame sequences that have V and J called. A part of the clones is gone; compared with another copy, unresolved V genes explain less than half, and the rest is unexplained. Across this sample there are more than 100,000 clones, with about two thirds seen only once. The top ten clonotypes cover under 0.95% of the sample. Sequencing used peripheral blood. The receptor set was obtained from a human donor with acute or convalescent COVID-19. The donor label of this sample is uncertain.

The chain links TRBV5-1 to TRBJ2-3; 9 bases line up with TRBD1. There are 14 residues in the CDR3. V was clipped by 4 bases and J by 4 bases; unmatched bases: 4. Germline V lookup: CDR1 SGHRS, CDR2 YFSETQ. The CDR3 sequence is CASSIQGASDTQYF. Written as DNA, the CDR3 is TGCGCCAGCAGCATACAGGGGGCCTCAGATACGCAGTATTTT.

Only a few counts were recorded for this clone. The chain couples TRBV4-2 to TRBJ2-1; D unresolved. The V gene's germline CDR1 is LGHNA and CDR2 YNFKEQ. Trimming shortened V by 0 bases and J by 9 bases, and 12 bases separated the two germline ends. This CDR3 has 14 amino acids. DNA for the CDR3: TGTGCCAGCAGCCAAGAAACCTTGTGGGCTGAGCAGTTCTTC. This encodes CASSQETLWAEQFF.

This rearrangement joins TRBV9 to TRBJ2-3; 7 positions match TRBD1. Losses at the gene ends were 3 bases for V and 2 bases for J; bases not matched to a gene: 6. The CDR3 covers 15 residues. CDR1 and CDR2 (germline): SGDLS, YYNGEE. CDR3 residues: CASSAQGISTDTQYF. In DNA, the CDR3 is TGTGCCAGCAGCGCACAGGGGATATCCACAGATACGCAGTATTTT.

This clone was recorded once. This CDR3 is also generated by other DNA sequences in the sample. CDR3 region: CASSRQGNQPQHF. CDR3 nucleotides: TGTGCCAGCAGTCGACAGGGCAATCAGCCCCAGCATTTT. The chain couples TRBV27 to TRBJ1-5; a weak D match, TRBD1 (6 bases). The CDR3 is made up of 13 amino acids. V shed 5 bases and J shed 2 bases, with 7 bases lying between them. Germline CDR1 and CDR2: MNHEY and SMNVEV (reference sequence).

The count of this clone is one. The CDR3 DNA is TGTGCCAGCAGTCCCTTCACAGGGAATCAGCCCCAGCATTTT. Amino acids: CASSPFTGNQPQHF. The V and J genes are TRBV27 and TRBJ1-5; possible D gene TRBD1, 6 bases. The V end lost 5 bases, the J end lost 4 bases, and 12 bases lay between the germline ends. The CDR3 consists of 14 residues. CDR1 and CDR2 from the germline V gene are MNHEY and SMNVEV (reference sequence).

On this clone: Other nucleotide sequences in the sample specify the same CDR3. The chain links TRBV5-5 to TRBJ1-1; 7 bases are shared with TRBD1. CDR1 SGHKS and CDR2 YYEKEE come from the germline V gene (reference sequence). Trimming at V came to 0 bases and at J to 2 bases, leaving 1 base not matched to a gene. The length of the CDR3 is 14 residues. CDR3 sequence: CASSLDRGNTEAFF. CDR3 DNA: TGTGCCAGCAGCTTGGACAGGGGAAACACTGAAGCTTTCTTT. The full variable domain, in which reference TRBV5-5 and TRBJ1-1 provide the parts outside the CDR3, is DAGVTQSPTHLIKTRGQQVTLRCSPISGHKSVSWYQQVLGQGPQFIFQYYEKEERGRGNFPDRFSARQFPNYSSELNVNALLLGDSALYLCASSLDRGNTEAFFGQGTRLTVV.

This clone was counted a single time. The chain is built from TRBV5-5 and TRBJ2-7; D ambiguous. Germline V gene data show CDR1 as SGHKS and CDR2 as YYEKEE (reference sequence). The V and J ends lost 2 bases and 0 bases respectively, with 9 bases between them. The CDR3 extends over 14 amino acids. This chain's CDR3 is CASSFLFISYEQYV. The CDR3 nucleotides are TGTGCCAGCAGCTTTTTGTTCATCTCCTACGAGCAGTACGTC.

J is TRBJ1-3 and V is TRBV2; D remains ambiguous. Between the trimmed V and J ends, which lost 4 bases and 0 bases, there was a span of 13 bases. Germline V gene sequence: CDR1 SNHLY, CDR2 FYNNEI. The CDR3 has 16 residues. CDR3 coding DNA: TGTGCCAGCAGTGTAGGTTGGGCGAACTCTGGAAACACCATATATTTT. This translates into CASSVGWANSGNTIYF.

The chain employs TRBV2 and TRBJ2-5; no firm D call. CDR1 is SNHLY and CDR2 is FYNNEI in the germline V gene. Trimming cost V 8 bases and J 4 bases, with 8 bases left between them. This CDR3 comprises 11 residues. CDR3 nucleotide sequence: TGTGCCAGCGAGGCTGGAGAGACCCAGTACTTC. This sequence encodes CASEAGETQYF.

The rearrangement uses TRBV13 and TRBJ2-3; no clear D. The CDR3 runs 14 residues. V lost 2 bases and J lost 5, with 11 bases in between. Germline CDR1 reads PRHDT; CDR2 reads FYEKMQ (reference sequence). CDR3 amino acids: CASSLNPYGDTQYF. The CDR3 DNA reads TGTGCCAGCAGCTTAAATCCGTACGGAGATACGCAGTATTTT.

This clone was seen at least ten times. This sequence joins TRBV7-9 and TRBJ2-7; TRBD1 matches at 7 bases. This CDR3 spans 14 amino acids. Unmatched junction bases numbered 2, after V lost 2 bases and J lost 1 base. Per germline, CDR1 SEHNR and CDR2 FQNEAQ (reference sequence). The CDR3 bases are TGTGCCAGCAGCTTACTGGGACAGTCCTACGAGCAGTACTTC. It translates to CASSLLGQSYEQYF.

The chain uses TRBV4-2 and TRBJ2-1, with TRBD2 as a possible D gene (5 bases). This CDR3 has 13 residues. V lost 2 bases, J lost 8 bases, and 10 bases lay in between. The V gene's germline CDR1 is LGHNA and CDR2 YNFKEQ. The CDR3 loop is CASSQTRAHEQFF. CDR3 coding DNA: TGTGCCAGCAGCCAAACTAGGGCCCATGAGCAGTTCTTC.

The gene calls are TRBV12-3 or TRBV12-4 and TRBJ2-7; D is undetermined. Trimming pared 1 base from V and 6 bases from J, leaving 7 bases between. There are 12 residues in the CDR3. The CDR3 DNA reads TGTGCCAGCAGTTTAGTACGGGTCGAGCAGTACTTC. Translated, it gives CASSLVRVEQYF.

The V call is TRBV6-6, the J call TRBJ2-3; a weak D match, TRBD1 (5 bases). V was clipped by 2 bases and J by 2 bases, with 11 bases between them. The CDR3 has 15 amino acids. The germline V gene encodes CDR1 MNHNY and CDR2 SVGAGI (reference sequence). As DNA, the CDR3 is TGTGCCAGCAGTTACGCAGGGTTTGCCACAGATACGCAGTATTTT. This sequence encodes CASSYAGFATDTQYF.

This clone was found a few times. The V gene is TRBV30, the J gene TRBJ1-1; D ambiguous. Germline CDR1 GTSNPN, CDR2 SVGIG (reference sequence). V lost 2 bases to trimming and J lost 4 bases, with 8 bases between them. The CDR3 contains 12 residues. CDR3 nucleotide sequence: TGTGCCTGGAGTTTAGACATCACTGAAGCTTTCTTT. Protein: CAWSLDITEAFF.

This clone was seen a handful of times. This chain uses TRBV29-1 with TRBJ2-5; 14 bases match TRBD2. CDR1 is SQVTM, CDR2 ANQGSEA, per germline. The CDR3 sequence is 17 residues long. V was pared by 1 base and J by 2 bases, with 6 bases of the junction left unmatched. Written as DNA, the CDR3 is TGCAGCGTTGAAGGGACTAGCGGGGGGTTCCTTCAAGAGACCCAGTACTTC. It translates to CSVEGTSGGFLQETQYF.

The V gene is TRBV11-2, the J gene TRBJ1-1; D uncertain. Per the germline V gene, CDR1 is SGHAT and CDR2 is FQNNGV. This CDR3 is built from 12 residues. Trimming stripped 1 base from V and 4 bases from J, with 4 bases between. CDR3 DNA sequence: TGTGCCAGCAGCTTAGTGAGCACTGAAGCTTTCTTT. Protein product: CASSLVSTEAFF.

The sample holds one count of this clone. This chain joins TRBV28 and TRBJ2-3, with unresolved D. The CDR3 consists of 17 residues. The ends were cut back, 1 base at V and 1 base at J, with 15 bases in the middle. Germline CDR1 is MDHEN and CDR2 is SYDVKM. Here the CDR3 DNA reads TGTGCCAGCAGTTTATATTTATCTGGGCAGGGCACAGATACGCAGTATTTT. Residues: CASSLYLSGQGTDTQYF.

J is TRBJ1-6 and V is TRBV9, with TRBD1 as a possible D gene (6 bases). V lost 3 bases to trimming and J lost 6 bases, with 10 bases between them. Germline CDR1 SGDLS, CDR2 YYNGEE. This CDR3 spans 14 amino acids. The CDR3 loop reads CASSGQGTNSPLHF. CDR3 sequence (DNA): TGTGCCAGCAGCGGGCAGGGGACTAATTCACCCCTCCACTTT.

In this sample, this clone turned up a few times. CDR3 DNA: TGTGCCAGCAGCTTTTCGGGGAACACTGAAGCTTTCTTT. This translates into CASSFSGNTEAFF. V is TRBV7-3 and J is TRBJ1-1; no clear D gene. From germline, CDR1 is SGHTA and CDR2 FQGTGA. This CDR3 is built from 13 residues. Trimming took 3 bases from V and 1 from J, leaving 6 bases between them.

This clone turned up a few times. The gene calls are TRBV27 and TRBJ2-3; the D gene is possibly TRBD1 (6 bases). Germline V gene data show CDR1 as MNHEY and CDR2 as SMNVEV (reference sequence). The CDR3 extends over 14 amino acids. Trimming took off 3 bases at V and 2 bases at J, with 9 bases between the two ends. The CDR3 DNA reads as TGTGCCAGCAGTTTGGGGGACACCACAGATACGCAGTATTTT. This sequence encodes CASSLGDTTDTQYF.

This clone turned up a few times. This chain connects TRBV7-8 to TRBJ2-7; no definite D call. This CDR3 is 14 amino acids long. Per germline, CDR1 SGHVS and CDR2 FQNEAQ. Trimming stripped 1 base from V and 1 base from J, with 8 bases between. The CDR3 protein is CASSLEQTSYEQYF. The CDR3 nucleotides are TGTGCCAGCAGCTTAGAGCAGACTTCCTACGAGCAGTACTTC. The whole variable domain, remainder taken from reference TRBV7-8 and TRBJ2-7, is GAGVSQSPRYKVAKRGQDVALRCDPISGHVSLFWYQQALGQGPEFLTYFQNEAQLDKSGLPSDRFFAERPEGSVSTLKIQRTQQEDSAVYLCASSLEQTSYEQYFGPGTRLTVT.

This clone appeared many times. The genes are TRBV7-2 and TRBJ1-2, with a weak D call TRBD1 (5 bases). Germline V gives CDR1 SGHTA, CDR2 FQGNSA. V shed 0 bases and J shed 4 bases, with 9 bases lying between them. The CDR3 is made up of 14 amino acids. CDR3 residues: CASSLAVQGYGYTF. In DNA form, the CDR3 reads TGTGCCAGCAGCTTAGCTGTGCAGGGCTATGGCTACACCTTC.

The V call is TRBV15, the J call TRBJ1-5; D not certain. The V end was cut by 7 bases, the J end by 6 bases, with 16 bases between. Looked up from germline, CDR1 is LNHNV and CDR2 is YYDKDF (reference sequence). The CDR3 runs 14 residues. The CDR3 is CATIPGGSRQPQHF. CDR3 nucleotides: TGTGCCACCATCCCCGGAGGGAGCCGTCAGCCCCAGCATTTT.